Listed below are T cell receptor beta chains from one sample, sequenced in a study of cytomegalovirus exposure and HLA in healthy donors. Measured with immunoSEQ multiplex PCR; TCRdb has only the in-frame clones, and not every one. The sample shows 100,000 to 150,000 clones, under 75% of them seen only once. The sequencing input was PBMCs. These receptors all stem from a woman between 40 and 55 years old in good health and CMV-seronegative. Both conserved end residues are part of each CDR3. The D gene is left open where the match is weak. Clone size is given for some rows only: seen once, a few or many times, or a class if the clone is expanded.

d_call: .
j_call: TRBJ1-1
clone_size: .
v_call: TRBV4-1
cdr3_nt: TGCGCCAGCAGCTTCGATCGGACTGAAGCTTTCTTT
cdr3_aa: CASSFDRTEAFF

d_call: .
j_call: TRBJ2-3
clone_size: .
v_call: TRBV5-5
cdr3_nt: TGTGCCAGCAGCTTGCCAGGGAAGGCAGATACGCAGTATTTT
cdr3_aa: CASSLPGKADTQYF

d_call: .
j_call: TRBJ1-4
clone_size: .
v_call: TRBV7-8
cdr3_nt: TGTGCCAGCAGCTTATCGACGGGACTTAATGAAAAACTGTTTTTT
cdr3_aa: CASSLSTGLNEKLFF

d_call: TRBD1
j_call: TRBJ1-1
clone_size: .
v_call: TRBV7-2
cdr3_nt: TGTGCCAGCAGCCCAGGGGGCGCATACACTGAAGCTTTCTTT
cdr3_aa: CASSPGGAYTEAFF

d_call: TRBD1
j_call: TRBJ2-6
clone_size: .
v_call: TRBV28
cdr3_nt: TGTGCCAGCAGTGAGGGGGCGACTGGGGCCAACGTCCTGACTTTC
cdr3_aa: CASSEGATGANVLTF

d_call: .
j_call: TRBJ1-1
clone_size: .
v_call: TRBV29-1
cdr3_nt: TGCAGCGTCCTTTGGGGGACATTGAACACTGAAGCTTTCTTT
cdr3_aa: CSVLWGTLNTEAFF

d_call: .
j_call: TRBJ1-5
clone_size: .
v_call: TRBV7-9
cdr3_nt: TGTGCCAGCAGCACGGGGGGGATCAATCAGCCCCAGCATTTT
cdr3_aa: CASSTGGINQPQHF

d_call: TRBD1
j_call: TRBJ1-1
clone_size: .
v_call: TRBV5-1
cdr3_nt: TGCGCCAGCAGCTTTACGACAGGGGTGGACACTGAAGCTTTCTTT
cdr3_aa: CASSFTTGVDTEAFF

d_call: .
j_call: TRBJ1-2
clone_size: few
v_call: TRBV5-1
cdr3_nt: TGCGCCAGCAGCCCTCTGGCGGTGGATGGCTACACCTTC
cdr3_aa: CASSPLAVDGYTF

d_call: .
j_call: TRBJ1-3
clone_size: once
v_call: TRBV29-1
cdr3_nt: TGCAGCGTTGACGACAGGCGCTCTGGAAACACCATATATTTT
cdr3_aa: CSVDDRRSGNTIYF

d_call: .
j_call: TRBJ1-5
clone_size: .
v_call: TRBV19
cdr3_nt: TGTGCCAGTAGTATAATGGAACAGGACAATCAGCCCCAGCATTTT
cdr3_aa: CASSIMEQDNQPQHF

d_call: TRBD1
j_call: TRBJ1-4
clone_size: .
v_call: TRBV27
cdr3_nt: TGTGCCAGCAGGGACCACTCCCGGGACAGGGGTGAAAAACTGTTTTTT
cdr3_aa: CASRDHSRDRGEKLFF

d_call: .
j_call: TRBJ1-4
clone_size: .
v_call: TRBV7-9
cdr3_nt: TGTGCCAGCAGCTTCCGGGAAAAACTGTTTTTT
cdr3_aa: CASSFREKLFF

d_call: .
j_call: TRBJ1-1
clone_size: once
v_call: TRBV28
cdr3_nt: TGTGCCAGCAGATCGGGTTGGGTTGGCACTGAAGCTTTCTTT
cdr3_aa: CASRSGWVGTEAFF

d_call: TRBD1
j_call: TRBJ1-1
clone_size: .
v_call: TRBV7-9
cdr3_nt: TGTGCCAGCAGCTTTAGGGACAGGGGCCAGAACACTGAAGCTTTCTTT
cdr3_aa: CASSFRDRGQNTEAFF

d_call: .
j_call: TRBJ2-7
clone_size: .
v_call: TRBV27
cdr3_nt: TGTGCCAGCAGTCCTACCATAACCTACGAGCAGTACTTC
cdr3_aa: CASSPTITYEQYF

d_call: .
j_call: TRBJ2-1
clone_size: once
v_call: TRBV9
cdr3_nt: TGTGCCAGCAGCGTAGGAGGGGGGGGGTACAATGAGCAGTTCTTC
cdr3_aa: CASSVGGGGYNEQFF

d_call: TRBD2
j_call: TRBJ2-5
clone_size: .
v_call: TRBV6-6
cdr3_nt: TGTGCCAGCAGTACGGTGGCTAGCGGACAGACCCAGTACTTC
cdr3_aa: CASSTVASGQTQYF

d_call: .
j_call: TRBJ1-1
clone_size: .
v_call: TRBV7-2
cdr3_nt: TGTGCCAGCAGCTTGCGACAGGATGCTGAAGCTTTCTTT
cdr3_aa: CASSLRQDAEAFF

d_call: .
j_call: TRBJ2-5
clone_size: .
v_call: TRBV27
cdr3_nt: TGTGCCAGCAGTCCCCGGGTTGGAGAGATCCAAGAGACCCAGTACTTC
cdr3_aa: CASSPRVGEIQETQYF

d_call: .
j_call: TRBJ1-4
clone_size: .
v_call: TRBV19
cdr3_nt: TGTGCCAGTAGTAGCCAGGGGAGGGGAGGTGAAAAACTGTTTTTT
cdr3_aa: CASSSQGRGGEKLFF

d_call: TRBD1
j_call: TRBJ2-7
clone_size: .
v_call: TRBV28
cdr3_nt: TGTGCCAGCAGTAAAGGGGACAGCTACGAGCAGTACTTC
cdr3_aa: CASSKGDSYEQYF

d_call: .
j_call: TRBJ1-2
clone_size: .
v_call: TRBV6-1
cdr3_nt: TGTGCCATCTATCGACTCAACGCTAACTATGGCTACACCTTC
cdr3_aa: CAIYRLNANYGYTF

d_call: TRBD1
j_call: TRBJ2-5
clone_size: once
v_call: TRBV5-4
cdr3_nt: TGTGCCAGCAGCTTACGGACAGGGGGCCTCGCAGAGACCCAGTACTTC
cdr3_aa: CASSLRTGGLAETQYF

d_call: .
j_call: TRBJ2-2
clone_size: .
v_call: TRBV7-8
cdr3_nt: TGTGCCAGCAGCTTAGCGTTTAGGGGCGCCTCCGGGGAGCTGTTTTTT
cdr3_aa: CASSLAFRGASGELFF

d_call: .
j_call: TRBJ1-1
clone_size: .
v_call: TRBV5-8
cdr3_nt: TGTGCCAGCAGCTTGACGGGGTATGAAGCTTTCTTT
cdr3_aa: CASSLTGYEAFF

d_call: TRBD1
j_call: TRBJ1-1
clone_size: few
v_call: TRBV11-2
cdr3_nt: TGTGCCAGCAGCAGACAGGGTGCGGGGTACACTGAAGCTTTCTTT
cdr3_aa: CASSRQGAGYTEAFF

d_call: .
j_call: TRBJ1-3
clone_size: .
v_call: TRBV4-2
cdr3_nt: TGTGCCAGCAGCCAATTGGAACTCGGGGTCTCTGGAAACACCATATATTTT
cdr3_aa: CASSQLELGVSGNTIYF

d_call: TRBD1
j_call: TRBJ1-6
clone_size: .
v_call: TRBV5-1
cdr3_nt: TGCGCCAGCAGCGTAACAGGGGATAGGGGTAATTCACCCCTCCACTTT
cdr3_aa: CASSVTGDRGNSPLHF

d_call: TRBD1
j_call: TRBJ2-3
clone_size: .
v_call: TRBV4-3
cdr3_nt: TGCGCCAGCAGCCAAGGTCGACAGGGATGGGGCACAGATACGCAGTATTTT
cdr3_aa: CASSQGRQGWGTDTQYF

d_call: TRBD1
j_call: TRBJ1-1
clone_size: medium-sized
v_call: TRBV10-3
cdr3_nt: TGTGCCATCAGGGCAGGGGGGAACACTGAAGCTTTCTTT
cdr3_aa: CAIRAGGNTEAFF

d_call: TRBD1
j_call: TRBJ2-5
clone_size: once
v_call: TRBV7-8
cdr3_nt: TGTGCCAGCAGCTTACACGGGACAGTTTCCCAAGAGACCCAGTACTTC
cdr3_aa: CASSLHGTVSQETQYF

d_call: .
j_call: TRBJ2-1
clone_size: .
v_call: TRBV6-1
cdr3_nt: TGTGGGATAGCGGAGAGTTACAATGAGCAGTTCTTC
cdr3_aa: CGIAESYNEQFF

d_call: TRBD1
j_call: TRBJ2-7
clone_size: .
v_call: TRBV5-6
cdr3_nt: TGTGCCAGCAGCTTCACGGAGCGACCGGGACAGGCACGACCTGAGTACTTC
cdr3_aa: CASSFTERPGQARPEYF

d_call: .
j_call: TRBJ1-2
clone_size: .
v_call: TRBV2
cdr3_nt: TGTGCCAGCAGTGACCGGGAACAGCGTACTCTCTATGGCTACACCTTC
cdr3_aa: CASSDREQRTLYGYTF

d_call: TRBD2
j_call: TRBJ2-3
clone_size: .
v_call: TRBV9
cdr3_nt: TGTGCCAGCAGCGTAGAAGCGGGGGGCAACACAGATACGCAGTATTTT
cdr3_aa: CASSVEAGGNTDTQYF

d_call: TRBD1
j_call: TRBJ2-2
clone_size: .
v_call: TRBV2
cdr3_nt: TGTGCCAGTCTACAGGGGTTTGACACCGGGGAGCTGTTTTTT
cdr3_aa: CASLQGFDTGELFF

d_call: .
j_call: TRBJ1-1
clone_size: once
v_call: TRBV7-3
cdr3_nt: TGTGCCAGCAGCTTCCAAGGACAGAGGCTGACTGAAGCTTTCTTT
cdr3_aa: CASSFQGQRLTEAFF

d_call: .
j_call: TRBJ1-3
clone_size: .
v_call: TRBV5-1
cdr3_nt: TGCGCCAGCAGCCCCGGGGGGGTTCCTGGAAACACCATATATTTT
cdr3_aa: CASSPGGVPGNTIYF

d_call: TRBD1
j_call: TRBJ1-2
clone_size: few
v_call: TRBV5-6
cdr3_nt: TGTGCCAGCACCTCCCCCGGGGACAGGGTTGGCTACACCTTC
cdr3_aa: CASTSPGDRVGYTF

d_call: .
j_call: TRBJ1-1
clone_size: medium-sized
v_call: TRBV5-1
cdr3_nt: TGCGCCAGCAGGGCAGGGTACATGAACACTGAAGCTTTCTTT
cdr3_aa: CASRAGYMNTEAFF

d_call: .
j_call: TRBJ2-7
clone_size: .
v_call: TRBV19
cdr3_nt: TGTGCCAGTAGCAGGAACTCCTACGAGCAGTACTTC
cdr3_aa: CASSRNSYEQYF